This T cell receptor beta chain was retrieved from a study of T cell repertoires in cytomegalovirus infection. TCRdb reanalysed the reads using MiXCR and keeps one entry per CDR3 protein. The sample yields nearly 650,000 distinct CDR3 sequences, 20% to 30% seen once. Germline CDR1 and CDR2: SEHNR and FQNEAQ (reference sequence). V was clipped by 3 bases and J by 8 bases, with 8 bases between them. The CDR3 contains 12 residues. This clonotype has ten or more counts. Sequences were obtained from CD8+ T cells from PBMCs. The chain links TRBV7-9 to TRBJ2-1; possibly TRBD2 for D (6 bases). The sequence was collected from a human donor in good health (CMV status not recorded). Some clones in this sample may be carry-over from other donors' samples. The CDR3 bases are TGTGCCAGCAGCTTCACTAGCCATGAGCAGTTCTTC. Protein: CASSFTSHEQFF.